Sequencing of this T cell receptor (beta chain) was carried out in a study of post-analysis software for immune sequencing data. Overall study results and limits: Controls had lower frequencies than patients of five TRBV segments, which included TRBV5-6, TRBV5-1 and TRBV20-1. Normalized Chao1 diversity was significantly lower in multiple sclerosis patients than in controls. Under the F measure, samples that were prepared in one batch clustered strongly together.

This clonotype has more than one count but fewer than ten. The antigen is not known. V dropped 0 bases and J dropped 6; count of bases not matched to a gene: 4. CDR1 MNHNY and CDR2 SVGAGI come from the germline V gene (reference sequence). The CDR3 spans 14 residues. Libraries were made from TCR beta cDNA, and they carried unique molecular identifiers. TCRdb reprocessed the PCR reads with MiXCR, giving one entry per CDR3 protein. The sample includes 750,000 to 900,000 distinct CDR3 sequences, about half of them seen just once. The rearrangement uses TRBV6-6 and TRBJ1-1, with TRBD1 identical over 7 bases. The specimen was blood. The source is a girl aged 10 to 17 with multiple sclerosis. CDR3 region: CASSYSGTASEAFF. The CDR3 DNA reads TGTGCCAGCAGTTACTCCGGGACAGCCTCTGAAGCTTTCTTT.